This TCR beta chain stems from a study of blood T cell repertoires in COVID-19. On the study more broadly: Collection of acute and convalescent COVID-19 samples took place in the United States, Italy and Spain.

This clone was recorded a few times. Methods used by the authors: Estimated nucleated cell counts came from reference gene primer amplification. TCRdb's copy holds only in-frame clones and misses some; the assay was immunoSEQ multiplex PCR. The DNA gave D and trimming, while V, J and clone size come from that table. The table has approximately 90,000 clones, 65% to 85% seen once. The TCR originated in a man between 65 and 80 years old with COVID-19, enrolled during active disease. Specimen: peripheral blood.

The CDR3 DNA reads as TGTGCCAGCAGGGTGGGACAGTCGAACACTGAAGCTTTCTTT. Its translation is CASRVGQSNTEAFF. The gene calls are TRBV27 and TRBJ1-1, with 7 bases lining up with TRBD1. V was clipped by 6 bases and J by 1 base; unmatched bases: 5. Germline CDR1 and CDR2: MNHEY and SMNVEV (reference sequence). The length of the CDR3 is 14 residues.